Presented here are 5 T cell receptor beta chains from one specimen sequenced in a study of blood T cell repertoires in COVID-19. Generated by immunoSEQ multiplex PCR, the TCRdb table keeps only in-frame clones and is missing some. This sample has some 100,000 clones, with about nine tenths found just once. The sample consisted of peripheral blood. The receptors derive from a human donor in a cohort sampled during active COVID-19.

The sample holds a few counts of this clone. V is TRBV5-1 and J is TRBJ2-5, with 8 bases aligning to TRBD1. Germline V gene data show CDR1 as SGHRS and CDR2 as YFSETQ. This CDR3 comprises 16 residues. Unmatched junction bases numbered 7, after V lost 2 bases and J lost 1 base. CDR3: CASSLDTQGGQETQYF. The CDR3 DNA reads TGCGCCAGCAGCTTAGACACACAGGGGGGCCAAGAGACCCAGTACTTC.

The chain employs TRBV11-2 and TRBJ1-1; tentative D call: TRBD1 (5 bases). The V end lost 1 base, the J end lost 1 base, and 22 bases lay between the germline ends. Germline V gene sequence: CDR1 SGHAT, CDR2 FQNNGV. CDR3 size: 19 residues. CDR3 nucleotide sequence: TGTGCCAGCAGCTTAGGTTACCGCGGGGCGGCCCCGAGGAACACTGAAGCTTTCTTT. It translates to CASSLGYRGAAPRNTEAFF.

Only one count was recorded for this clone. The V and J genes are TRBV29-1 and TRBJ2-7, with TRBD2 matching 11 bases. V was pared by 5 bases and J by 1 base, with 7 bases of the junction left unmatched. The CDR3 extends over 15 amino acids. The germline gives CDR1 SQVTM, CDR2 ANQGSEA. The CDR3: CSVLKLAGVSYEQYF. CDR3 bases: TGCAGCGTTCTCAAACTAGCGGGAGTGTCCTACGAGCAGTACTTC.

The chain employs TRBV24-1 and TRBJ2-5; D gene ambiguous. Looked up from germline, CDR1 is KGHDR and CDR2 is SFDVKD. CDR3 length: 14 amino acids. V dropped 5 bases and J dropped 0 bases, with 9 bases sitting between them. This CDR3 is CATSGTGNQETQYF. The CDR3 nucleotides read TGTGCCACCAGTGGAACGGGTAACCAAGAGACCCAGTACTTC.

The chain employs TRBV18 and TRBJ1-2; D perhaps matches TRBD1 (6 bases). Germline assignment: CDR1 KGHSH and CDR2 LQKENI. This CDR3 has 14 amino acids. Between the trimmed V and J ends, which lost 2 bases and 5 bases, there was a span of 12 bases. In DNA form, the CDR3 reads TGTGCCAGCTCACCAGAAGGACAGCAGTATGGCTACACCTTC. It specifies CASSPEGQQYGYTF.